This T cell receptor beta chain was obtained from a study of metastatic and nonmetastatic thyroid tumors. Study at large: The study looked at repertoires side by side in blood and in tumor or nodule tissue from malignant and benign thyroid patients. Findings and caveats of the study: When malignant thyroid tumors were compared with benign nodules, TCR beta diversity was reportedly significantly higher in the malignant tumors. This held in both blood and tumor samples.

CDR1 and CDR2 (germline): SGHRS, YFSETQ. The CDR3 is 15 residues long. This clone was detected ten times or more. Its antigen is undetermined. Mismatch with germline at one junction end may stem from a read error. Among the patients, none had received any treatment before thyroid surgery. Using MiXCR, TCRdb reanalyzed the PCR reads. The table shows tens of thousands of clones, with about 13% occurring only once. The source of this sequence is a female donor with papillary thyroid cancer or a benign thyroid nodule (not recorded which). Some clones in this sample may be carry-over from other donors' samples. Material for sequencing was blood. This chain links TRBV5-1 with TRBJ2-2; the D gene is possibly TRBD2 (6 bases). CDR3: CASSLTRVDTGGLFF. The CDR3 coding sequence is TGCGCCAGCAGCTTGACCAGGGTTGACACCGGGGGGCTGTTTTTT.